Listed below are T cell receptor beta chains from one sample, sequenced in a study of TIL therapy for anti-PD-1-resistant metastatic lung cancer. Libraries were prepared by immunoSEQ multiplex PCR; TCRdb keeps only in-frame clonotypes and omits some of them. The data contain more than 45,000 clones, over 70% of them seen just once; the ten biggest clones take up 1.5% to 2%. The specimen comprised blood, sampled at baseline. These receptors came from a person between 25 and 80 years old with non-small cell lung cancer. Each CDR3 is given with its conserved first and last residue. The order of the fields is V gene, clone size, D gene, J gene, CDR3 protein, CDR3 DNA. D genes are given only for firm matches. Clone size is shown for a subset of rows, as once, few, many or a class of expanded clone.

TRBV19	-	-	TRBJ1-2	CASSIRVGSLNYGYTF	TGTGCCAGTAGTATTCGCGTAGGCAGTCTAAACTATGGCTACACCTTC
TRBV18	-	TRBD1	TRBJ1-2	CASSPTGDGYTF	TGTGCCAGCTCACCGACAGGGGACGGCTACACCTTC
TRBV5-1	-	-	TRBJ1-6	CASPCGSYNSPLHF	TGCGCCAGCCCGTGCGGTAGCTATAATTCACCCCTCCACTTT
TRBV7-8	-	-	TRBJ1-5	CASSSDGGNQPQHF	TGTGCCAGCAGCTCCGACGGCGGCAATCAGCCCCAGCATTTT
TRBV29-1	-	-	TRBJ1-5	CSVGAANQPQHF	TGCAGCGTGGGGGCTGCTAATCAGCCCCAGCATTTT
TRBV18	few	-	TRBJ1-2	CASSLWTAYGYTF	TGTGCCAGCTCACTCTGGACAGCGTATGGCTACACCTTC
TRBV11-2	-	-	TRBJ1-2	CASRPSTAGYGYTF	TGTGCCAGCAGGCCGTCGACAGCTGGCTATGGCTACACCTTC
TRBV6-5	-	TRBD1	TRBJ1-2	CASSRQGAGDGYTF	TGTGCCAGCAGTAGACAGGGGGCAGGCGATGGCTACACCTTC
TRBV6-5	-	-	TRBJ1-2	CASSYSEGDYGYTF	TGTGCCAGCAGTTACTCGGAGGGGGACTATGGCTACACCTTC
TRBV5-1	-	TRBD1	TRBJ1-6	CASSSTGNNSPLHF	TGCGCCAGCAGCTCGACAGGGAATAATTCACCCCTCCACTTT
TRBV11-2	-	-	TRBJ2-3	CASSLLPGQGDTQYF	TGTGCCAGCAGCTTGCTACCGGGGCAGGGAGATACGCAGTATTTT
TRBV5-1	-	TRBD1	TRBJ2-1	CASSLAAGTEYNEQFF	TGCGCCAGCAGCTTGGCTGCCGGGACAGAATACAATGAGCAGTTCTTC